This T cell receptor beta chain was sequenced during a study of OX40 agonist ivuxolimab in advanced cancers. Findings and limits, study-wide: Averaging showed that CD8+ T cells had more expanded clones than CD4+ did. Undetermined was the antigen specificity of the expanded peripheral T cells.

Comments on this clone: Antigen: not known.

Patients with autoimmune history or systemic immunosuppression were excluded. The protocol was immunoSEQ multiplex PCR, while the TCRdb copy is restricted to in-frame clones and leaves out a portion. The data show 57,000 or so clones, about 85% seen once. V lost 4 bases to trimming and J lost 4 bases, with 16 bases between them. The CDR3 contains 15 residues. The germline CDR1 and CDR2 sequences are KGHSH and LQKENI. This rearrangement joins TRBV18 to TRBJ1-1; D ambiguous. This material consisted of CD4+ or CD8+ T cells sorted from blood, taken in a trial of the OX40 agonist ivuxolimab. The clonotype comes from an adult with an advanced solid tumor such as melanoma, head and neck, liver or kidney cancer. The CDR3 spells CASSLQEPFSTEAFF. Here the CDR3 DNA reads TGTGCCAGCTCACTTCAGGAGCCCTTTTCCACTGAAGCTTTCTTT.